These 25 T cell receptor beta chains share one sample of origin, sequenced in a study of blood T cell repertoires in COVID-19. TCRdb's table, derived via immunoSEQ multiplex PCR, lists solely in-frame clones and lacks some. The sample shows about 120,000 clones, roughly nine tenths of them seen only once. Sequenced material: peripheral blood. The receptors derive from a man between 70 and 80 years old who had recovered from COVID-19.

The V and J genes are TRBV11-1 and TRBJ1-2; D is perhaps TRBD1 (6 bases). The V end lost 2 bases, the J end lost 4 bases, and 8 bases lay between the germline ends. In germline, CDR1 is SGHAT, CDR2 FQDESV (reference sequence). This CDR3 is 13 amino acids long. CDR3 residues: CASSLTGSYGYTF. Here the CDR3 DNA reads TGTGCCAGCAGCTTAACAGGGTCCTATGGCTACACCTTC.

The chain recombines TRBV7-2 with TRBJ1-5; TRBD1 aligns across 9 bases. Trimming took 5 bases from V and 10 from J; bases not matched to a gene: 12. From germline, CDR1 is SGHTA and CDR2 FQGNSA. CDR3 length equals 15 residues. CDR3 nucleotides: TGTGCCAGCAGCAATTCCGGGACAGGGATGTACCCCCAGCATTTT. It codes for CASSNSGTGMYPQHF.

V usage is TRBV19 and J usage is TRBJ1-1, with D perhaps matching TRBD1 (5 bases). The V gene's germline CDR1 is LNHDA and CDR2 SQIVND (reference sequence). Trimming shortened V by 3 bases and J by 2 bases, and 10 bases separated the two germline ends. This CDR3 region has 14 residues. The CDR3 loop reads CASSITGFNTEAFF. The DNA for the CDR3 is TGTGCCAGTAGTATTACAGGCTTTAACACTGAAGCTTTCTTT.

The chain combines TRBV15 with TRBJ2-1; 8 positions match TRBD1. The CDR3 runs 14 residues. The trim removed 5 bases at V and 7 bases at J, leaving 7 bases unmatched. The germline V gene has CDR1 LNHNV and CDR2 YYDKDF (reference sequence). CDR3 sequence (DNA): TGTGCCACCAGCCGTCGGACAGGGAGGAATGAGCAGTTCTTC. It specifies CATSRRTGRNEQFF.

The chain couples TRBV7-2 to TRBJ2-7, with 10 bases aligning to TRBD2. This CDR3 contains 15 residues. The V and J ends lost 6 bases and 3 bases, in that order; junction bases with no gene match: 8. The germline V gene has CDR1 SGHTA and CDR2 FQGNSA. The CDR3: CASSQLAGLIYEQYF. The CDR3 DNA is TGTGCCAGCAGTCAACTAGCGGGATTAATCTACGAGCAGTACTTC.

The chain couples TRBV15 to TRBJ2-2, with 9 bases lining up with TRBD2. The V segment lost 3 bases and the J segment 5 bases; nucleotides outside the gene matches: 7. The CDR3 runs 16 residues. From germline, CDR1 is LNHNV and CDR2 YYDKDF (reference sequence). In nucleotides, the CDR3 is TGTGCCACCAGCAGGCCACTAGCGGGTAATACCGGGGAGCTGTTTTTT. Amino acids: CATSRPLAGNTGELFF.

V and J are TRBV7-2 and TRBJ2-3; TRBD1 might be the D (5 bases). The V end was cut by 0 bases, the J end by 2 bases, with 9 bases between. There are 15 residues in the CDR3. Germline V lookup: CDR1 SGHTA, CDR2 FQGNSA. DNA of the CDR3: TGTGCCAGCAGCTTAGCGGCCAGGGTCACAGATACGCAGTATTTT. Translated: CASSLAARVTDTQYF.

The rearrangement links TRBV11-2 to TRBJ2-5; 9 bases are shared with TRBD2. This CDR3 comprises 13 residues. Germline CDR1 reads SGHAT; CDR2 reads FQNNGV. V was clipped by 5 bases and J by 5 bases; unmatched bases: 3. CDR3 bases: TGTGCCAGCAGCCCCGGACTAGCGGAGACCCAGTACTTC. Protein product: CASSPGLAETQYF.

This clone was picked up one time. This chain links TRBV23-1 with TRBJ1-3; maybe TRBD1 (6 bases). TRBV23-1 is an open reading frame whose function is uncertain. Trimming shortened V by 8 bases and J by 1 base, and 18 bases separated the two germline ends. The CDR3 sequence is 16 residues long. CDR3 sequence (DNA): TGCGCCAGCTCCTCTAAACAGGGAGCATCTGGAAACACCATATATTTT. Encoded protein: CASSSKQGASGNTIYF.

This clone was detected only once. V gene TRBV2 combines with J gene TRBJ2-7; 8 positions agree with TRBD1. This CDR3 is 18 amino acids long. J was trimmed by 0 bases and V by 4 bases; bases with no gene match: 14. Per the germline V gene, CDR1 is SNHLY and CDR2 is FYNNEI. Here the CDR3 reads CASSGTRDRTPLSYEQYF. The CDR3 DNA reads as TGTGCCAGCAGTGGCACACGGGACAGGACACCCCTCTCCTACGAGCAGTACTTC.

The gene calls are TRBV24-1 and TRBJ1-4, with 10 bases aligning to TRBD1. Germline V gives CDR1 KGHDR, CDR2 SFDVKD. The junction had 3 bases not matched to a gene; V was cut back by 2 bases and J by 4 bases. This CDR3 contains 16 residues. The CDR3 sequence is CATSDSGTGDNEKLFF. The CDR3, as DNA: TGTGCCACCAGTGATTCAGGGACAGGGGATAATGAAAAACTGTTTTTT.

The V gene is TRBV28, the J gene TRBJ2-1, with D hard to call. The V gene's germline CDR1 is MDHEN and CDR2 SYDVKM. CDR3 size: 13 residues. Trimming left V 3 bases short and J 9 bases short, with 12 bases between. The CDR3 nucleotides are TGTGCCAGCAGTTTGGAGCAAATCAGTGAGCAGTTCTTC. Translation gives CASSLEQISEQFF.

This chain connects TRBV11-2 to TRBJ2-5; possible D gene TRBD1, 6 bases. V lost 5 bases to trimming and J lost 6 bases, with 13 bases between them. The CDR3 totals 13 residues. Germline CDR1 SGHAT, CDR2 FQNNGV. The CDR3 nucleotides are TGTGCCAGCAGCCGGATCCGGGACAAGACCCAGTACTTC. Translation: CASSRIRDKTQYF. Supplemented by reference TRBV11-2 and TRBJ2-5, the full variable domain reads EAGVAQSPRYKIIEKRQSVAFWCNPISGHATLYWYQQILGQGPKLLIQFQNNGVVDDSQLPKDRFSAERLKGVDSTLKIQPAKLEDSAVYLCASSRIRDKTQYFGPGTRLLVL.

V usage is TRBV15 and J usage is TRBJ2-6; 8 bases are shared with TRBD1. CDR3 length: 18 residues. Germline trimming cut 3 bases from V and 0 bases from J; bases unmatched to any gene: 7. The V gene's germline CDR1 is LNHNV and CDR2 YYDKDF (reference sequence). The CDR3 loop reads CATSRVRDRRSGANVLTF. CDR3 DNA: TGTGCCACCAGCAGGGTCCGGGACAGGCGCTCTGGGGCCAACGTCCTGACTTTC.

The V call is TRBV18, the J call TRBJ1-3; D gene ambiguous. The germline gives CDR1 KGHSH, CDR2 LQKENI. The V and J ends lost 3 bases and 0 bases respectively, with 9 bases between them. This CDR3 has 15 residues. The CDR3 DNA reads TGTGCCAGCTCACCGAGAGACTCCTCTGGAAACACCATATATTTT. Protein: CASSPRDSSGNTIYF.

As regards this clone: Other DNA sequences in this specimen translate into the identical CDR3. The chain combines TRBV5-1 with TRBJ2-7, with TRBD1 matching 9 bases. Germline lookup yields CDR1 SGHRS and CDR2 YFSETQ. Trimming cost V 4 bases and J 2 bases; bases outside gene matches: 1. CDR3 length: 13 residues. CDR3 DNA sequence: TGCGCCAGCAGCAGGGACAGGGCCTACGAGCAGTACTTC. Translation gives CASSRDRAYEQYF.

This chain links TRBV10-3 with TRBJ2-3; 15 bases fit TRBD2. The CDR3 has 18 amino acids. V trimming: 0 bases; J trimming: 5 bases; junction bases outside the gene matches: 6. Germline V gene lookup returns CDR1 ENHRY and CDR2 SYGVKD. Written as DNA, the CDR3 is TGTGCCATCAGTGAGTCCGGACTAGCGGGAGGGCGGCGAGATACGCAGTATTTT. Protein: CAISESGLAGGRRDTQYF.

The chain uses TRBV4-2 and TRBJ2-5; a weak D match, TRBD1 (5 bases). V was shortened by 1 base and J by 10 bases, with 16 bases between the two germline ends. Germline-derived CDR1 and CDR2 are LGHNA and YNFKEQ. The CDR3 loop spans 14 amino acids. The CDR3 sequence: CASSQGLDPGRQYF. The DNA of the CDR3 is TGTGCCAGCAGCCAAGGCTTAGATCCAGGGCGCCAGTACTTC.

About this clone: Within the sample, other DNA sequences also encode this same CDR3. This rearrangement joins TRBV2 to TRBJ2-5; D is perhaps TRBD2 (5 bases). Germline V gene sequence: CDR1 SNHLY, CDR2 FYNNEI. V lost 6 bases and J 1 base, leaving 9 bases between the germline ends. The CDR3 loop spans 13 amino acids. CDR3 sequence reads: CASRRTPQETQYF. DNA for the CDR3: TGTGCCAGCAGGAGGACTCCCCAAGAGACCCAGTACTTC.

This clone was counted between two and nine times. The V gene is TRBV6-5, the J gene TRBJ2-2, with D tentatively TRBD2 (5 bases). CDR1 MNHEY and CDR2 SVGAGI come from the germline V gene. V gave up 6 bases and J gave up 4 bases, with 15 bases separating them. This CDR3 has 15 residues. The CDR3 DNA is TGTGCCAGCAGCGCCTTCCGGGAAATCACCGGGGAGCTGTTTTTT. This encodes CASSAFREITGELFF.

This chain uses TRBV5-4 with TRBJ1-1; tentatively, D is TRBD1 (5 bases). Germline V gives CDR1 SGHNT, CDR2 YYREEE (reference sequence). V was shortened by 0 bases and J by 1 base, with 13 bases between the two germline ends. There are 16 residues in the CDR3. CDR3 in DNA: TGTGCCAGCAGCTTGGAAGTATGGGGGGGGAACACTGAAGCTTTCTTT. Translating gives CASSLEVWGGNTEAFF.

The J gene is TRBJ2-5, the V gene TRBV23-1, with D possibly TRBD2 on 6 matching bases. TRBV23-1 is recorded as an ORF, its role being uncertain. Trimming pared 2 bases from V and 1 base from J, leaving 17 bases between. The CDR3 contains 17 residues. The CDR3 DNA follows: TGCGCCAGCAGTCAACCCCCGCCCGGGGGTACCCAAGAGACCCAGTACTTC. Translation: CASSQPPPGGTQETQYF.

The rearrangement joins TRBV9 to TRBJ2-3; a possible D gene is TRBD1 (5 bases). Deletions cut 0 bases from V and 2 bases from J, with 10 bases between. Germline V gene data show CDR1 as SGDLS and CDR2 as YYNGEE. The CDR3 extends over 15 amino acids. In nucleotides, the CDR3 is TGTGCCAGCAGCGTAGGGGGCGGATTCACAGATACGCAGTATTTT. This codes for CASSVGGGFTDTQYF.

As DNA, the CDR3 is TGTGCCAGTACGCGCCAGATAGCGGGAGGGTACAATGAGCAGTTCTTC. Protein sequence: CASTRQIAGGYNEQFF. The genes are TRBV19 and TRBJ2-1; TRBD2 aligns across 11 bases. V shed 7 bases and J 4 bases; nucleotides not matched to a gene: 9. Germline CDR1 and CDR2: LNHDA and SQIVND (reference sequence). There are 16 residues in the CDR3.

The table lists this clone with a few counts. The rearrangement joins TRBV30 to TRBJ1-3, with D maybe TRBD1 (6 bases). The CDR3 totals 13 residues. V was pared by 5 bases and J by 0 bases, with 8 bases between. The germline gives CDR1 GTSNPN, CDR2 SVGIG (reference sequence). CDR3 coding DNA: TGTGCCTGGGTGGGACACTCTGGAAACACCATATATTTT. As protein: CAWVGHSGNTIYF.